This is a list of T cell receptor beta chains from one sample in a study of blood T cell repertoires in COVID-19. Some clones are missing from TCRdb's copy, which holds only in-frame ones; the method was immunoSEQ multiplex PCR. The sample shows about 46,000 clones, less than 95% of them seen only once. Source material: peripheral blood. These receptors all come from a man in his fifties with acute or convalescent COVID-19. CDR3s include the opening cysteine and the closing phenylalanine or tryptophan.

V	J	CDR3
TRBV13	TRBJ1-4	CASSPRGGEKLFF
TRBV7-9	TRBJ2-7	CASSLRDSSTYEQYF
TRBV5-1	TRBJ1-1	CASSPLPGGTEAFF
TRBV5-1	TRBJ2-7	CASSLGRGSDEQYF
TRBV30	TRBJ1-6	CAWNRGPLNSPLHF
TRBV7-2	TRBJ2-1	CASSVTIAGGGEQFF
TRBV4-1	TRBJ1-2	CASRVSADIIYGYTF
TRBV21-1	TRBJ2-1	CASSTTSLTGGLRQFF
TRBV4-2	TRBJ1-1	CASSPEGVPMNTEAFF
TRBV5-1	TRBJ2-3	CASSLRGLGTDTQYF
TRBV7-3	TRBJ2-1	CASSLGGPNEQFF
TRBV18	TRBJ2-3	CASSPPAYAGTDTQYF
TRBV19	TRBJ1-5	CASSYRTGGFQPQHF
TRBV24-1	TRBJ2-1	CATSDGLAGTYNEQFF
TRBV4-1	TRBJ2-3	CASSLSFGGNADTQYF
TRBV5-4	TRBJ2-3	CASSLGGGERPRYF
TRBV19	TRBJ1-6	CASSINVGEYGSPLHF
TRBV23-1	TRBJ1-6	CASSPAVDSTPLHF
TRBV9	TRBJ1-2	CASSVGGDNYGYTF
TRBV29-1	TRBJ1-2	CSVEATLAGYTF
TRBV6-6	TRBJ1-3	CASSYSPGTRSHTIYF
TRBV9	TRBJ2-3	CASSVGLETLTDTQYF
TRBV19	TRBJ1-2	CASSAASTGYGYTF
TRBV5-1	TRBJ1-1	CASSFLSNLMNTEAFF
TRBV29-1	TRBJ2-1	CSARQGNYNEQFF
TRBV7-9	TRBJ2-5	CASSPPGTAQETQYF
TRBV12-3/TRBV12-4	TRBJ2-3	CASRGIRDTQYF
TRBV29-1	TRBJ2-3	CSVKTRGARNTNTQYF
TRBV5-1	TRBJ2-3	CASSLGLAGGLSTDTQYF
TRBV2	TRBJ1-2	CASSVEAGGGYTF
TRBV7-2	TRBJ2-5	CASSLVGGGAWETQYF
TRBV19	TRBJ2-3	CASSRDRSTDTQYF
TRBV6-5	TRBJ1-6	CASTTPRGFSPLHF
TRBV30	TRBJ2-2	CAWSDRGRTGELFF
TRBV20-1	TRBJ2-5	CSASLASGGAGTQYF
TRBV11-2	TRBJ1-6	CASSLLVTGGNSPLHF
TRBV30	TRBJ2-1	CAWRYRPGLAGASSYNEQFF
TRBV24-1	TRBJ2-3	CATSDPTGGGLDTQYF
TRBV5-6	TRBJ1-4	CASSPSMRQSNEKLFF
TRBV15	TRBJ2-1	CATSRRTGGSYENNEQFF
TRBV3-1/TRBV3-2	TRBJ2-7	CASSQRERGEQYF